The rows below give T cell receptor beta chains drawn from one sample of a study of regulatory T cells in long-lasting Graves disease. TCRdb analysed the multiplex PCR reads with MiXCR anew, one entry per CDR3 protein. Of 400,000 to 450,000 distinct CDR3 sequences in the sample, 20% to 30% were seen once. The sample was peripheral blood mononuclear cells (PBMCs), taken when the disease was refractory, from a patient treated with antithyroid drugs. The receptor set was obtained from a female donor with Graves disease. Each CDR3 is given with its conserved first and last residue. Fields, in order: D gene, J gene, clone size, V gene, CDR3 protein, CDR3 DNA. D genes are given only for firm matches. Some rows mark clone size as missing; the rest say once, few, many or name a class of expanded clone.

-,TRBJ2-7,-,TRBV12-3/TRBV12-4,CASTRGGGSSYEQYF,TGTGCCAGCACCCGAGGGGGGGGAAGCTCCTACGAGCAGTACTTC
TRBD1,TRBJ2-2,-,TRBV15,CATSSNSGGANTGELFF,TGTGCCACCAGCAGTAACTCAGGGGGTGCGAACACCGGGGAGCTGTTTTTT
-,TRBJ2-7,few,TRBV6-5,CASSYHRDYSGSPYEQYF,TGTGCCAGCAGTTACCACAGGGACTACAGCGGGTCCCCCTACGAGCAGTACTTC
-,TRBJ1-2,-,TRBV29-1,CSASGLAHTF,TGCAGCGCTTCGGGACTAGCACACACCTTC
TRBD1,TRBJ2-5,-,TRBV28,CASSSSDRVETQYF,TGTGCCAGCAGTTCCTCGGACAGGGTAGAGACCCAGTACTTC
TRBD2,TRBJ2-3,-,TRBV7-3,CASSLSGTSRYTDTQYF,TGTGCCAGCAGCTTAAGTGGGACTAGCCGCTACACAGATACGCAGTATTTT
TRBD1,TRBJ2-7,once,TRBV7-2,CASSFFGQGINEQYF,TGTGCCAGCAGCTTCTTTGGACAGGGTATCAACGAGCAGTACTTC
TRBD2,TRBJ2-2,-,TRBV6-1,CASSQEREGLVNGELFF,TGTGCCAGCAGCCAAGAGCGGGAGGGCCTCGTCAACGGGGAGCTGTTTTTT
-,TRBJ1-1,-,TRBV20-1,CGASLGGTEAFF,TGCGGTGCTAGCTTGGGGGGGACTGAAGCTTTCTTT
TRBD1,TRBJ1-2,many,TRBV20-1,CSARDRGPGYGYTF,TGCAGTGCAAGGGACAGGGGGCCGGGCTATGGCTACACCTTC
-,TRBJ2-7,-,TRBV10-3,CAINSGPYEQYF,TGTGCCATCAATTCGGGACCCTACGAGCAGTACTTC
TRBD1,TRBJ2-7,few,TRBV20-1,CSASGDRVSYEQYF,TGCAGTGCTAGCGGAGACAGGGTCTCCTACGAGCAGTACTTC
-,TRBJ2-4,once,TRBV9,CASSVADQPSIQYF,TGTGCCAGCAGCGTAGCTGACCAGCCGAGCATTCAGTACTTC
TRBD1,TRBJ1-6,few,TRBV20-1,CSARRPGTGRQDSPLHF,TGCAGTGCTAGACGTCCCGGGACAGGCCGGCAAGATTCACCCCTCCACTTT
-,TRBJ2-2,-,TRBV29-1,CSVVRPNTGELFF,TGCAGCGTTGTCAGACCGAACACCGGGGAGCTGTTTTTT
TRBD2,TRBJ2-5,few,TRBV6-1,CASSKVAGLETQYF,TGTGCCAGCAGTAAGGTAGCGGGGCTGGAGACCCAGTACTTC
-,TRBJ2-3,few,TRBV5-1,CASSLTGSRPDTQYF,TGCGCCAGCAGCCTAACAGGGTCCCGTCCAGATACGCAGTATTTT
-,TRBJ1-5,many,TRBV6-5,CASSYGGGWNQPQHF,TGTGCCAGCAGTTACGGGGGGGGGTGGAATCAGCCCCAGCATTTT
TRBD1,TRBJ2-5,many,TRBV11-1,CASSPGGQGAKTQYF,TGTGCCAGCAGCCCAGGAGGTCAGGGGGCAAAGACCCAGTACTTC
-,TRBJ2-7,few,TRBV20-1,CSAKRRREQYF,TGCAGTGCTAAGAGAAGGCGGGAGCAGTACTTC
-,TRBJ2-5,few,TRBV3-1,CASSQDSLAGSQETQYF,TGTGCCAGCAGCCAAGATAGCCTCGCGGGTAGCCAAGAGACCCAGTACTTC
-,TRBJ1-3,-,TRBV5-1,CASSSQQVNSGNTIYF,TGCGCCAGCAGCTCACAACAGGTCAACTCTGGAAACACCATATATTTT
-,TRBJ2-5,many,TRBV2,CASSDPPKGEETQYF,TGTGCCAGCAGTGACCCTCCCAAGGGGGAGGAGACCCAGTACTTC
TRBD1,TRBJ1-4,few,TRBV29-1,CSALGTGDEKLFF,TGCAGCGCACTCGGGACAGGGGATGAAAAACTGTTTTTT
-,TRBJ1-2,-,TRBV19,CASNPGMIYGYTF,TGTGCCTCCAACCCGGGAATGATCTATGGCTACACCTTC
TRBD1,TRBJ2-7,few,TRBV29-1,CSVRGTGGFYEQYF,TGCAGCGTTCGCGGGACAGGGGGATTCTACGAGCAGTACTTC
-,TRBJ1-2,few,TRBV19,CASSTQEFGGYTF,TGTGCCAGTAGTACCCAAGAATTCGGTGGCTACACCTTC
-,TRBJ1-1,-,TRBV14,CASSGTGTEAFF,TGTGCCAGCAGTGGGACCGGCACTGAAGCTTTCTTT
TRBD2,TRBJ2-5,-,TRBV29-1,CSVDGGGVFMETQYF,TGCAGCGTTGACGGGGGGGGCGTCTTTATGGAGACCCAGTACTTC
TRBD2,TRBJ2-6,-,TRBV20-1,CSAREGLAGVSGANVLTF,TGCAGTGCTAGAGAGGGACTAGCGGGAGTTTCTGGGGCCAACGTCCTGACTTTC
TRBD1,TRBJ1-1,-,TRBV3-1,CASSQHYGSGTAAPNTEAFF,TGTGCCAGCAGCCAACACTATGGCTCCGGGACAGCTGCCCCGAACACTGAAGCTTTCTTT
-,TRBJ2-7,many,TRBV19,CASSTGGAKEDEQYF,TGTGCCAGTAGTACTGGAGGGGCCAAGGAGGACGAGCAGTACTTC
TRBD2,TRBJ2-7,-,TRBV18,CASSPPVRGRAHEQYF,TGTGCCAGCTCACCACCGGTCCGCGGGAGGGCACACGAGCAGTACTTC
-,TRBJ1-1,-,TRBV4-1,CASSHLQNTEAFF,TGCGCCAGCAGCCACCTACAGAACACTGAAGCTTTCTTT
-,TRBJ2-7,-,TRBV20-1,CSRTGEQYF,TGCAGTCGAACGGGCGAGCAGTACTTC